This TCR beta chain was sequenced during a study of vaccination and CD4 T cells after COVID-19. Background on the study: Stimulation of the cells used overlapping spike peptide pools from SARS-CoV-2 and from the common cold coronaviruses HCoV-NL63, HCoV-OC43 and HCoV-229E. The study's findings and limits: With convalescent patients, a median around 86% of reactive clones emerged solely after vaccination.

Sequencing of DNA taken from cultured CD4+ T cells relied on the Oncomine TCR Beta short-read assay. TCRdb reanalysed the PCR reads using MiXCR and keeps one entry per CDR3 protein. Of more than 10,000 distinct CDR3 sequences in the sample, approximately 41% are singletons; the top ten hold 21%. Worth noting for this clonotype: As yet, its antigen is unknown.

The CDR3 is 14 amino acids. Losses at the gene ends were 6 bases for V and 8 bases for J; bases not matched to a gene: 10. Specified treatment: roughly 11-day PBMC culture with coronavirus spike peptide pools or control peptides (ViraFEST assay). It was with approximately 9.2 IU/ml IL-2 and roughly 10 ug/ml peptide pools that two million PBMCs per well were cultured. Negative selection isolated the CD4+ T cells once the cells had been cultured for around 9 days. Sequencing was done on a sample of CD4+ T cells from blood, cultured in vitro. This clonotype originated in a human donor who had recovered from COVID-19. This chain uses TRBV12-3 or TRBV12-4 with TRBJ1-5, with 7 bases that match TRBD1. CDR3 loop: CASSPGQWNKPQHF. In DNA form, the CDR3 reads TGTGCCAGCAGCCCGGGACAGTGGAATAAGCCCCAGCATTTT.